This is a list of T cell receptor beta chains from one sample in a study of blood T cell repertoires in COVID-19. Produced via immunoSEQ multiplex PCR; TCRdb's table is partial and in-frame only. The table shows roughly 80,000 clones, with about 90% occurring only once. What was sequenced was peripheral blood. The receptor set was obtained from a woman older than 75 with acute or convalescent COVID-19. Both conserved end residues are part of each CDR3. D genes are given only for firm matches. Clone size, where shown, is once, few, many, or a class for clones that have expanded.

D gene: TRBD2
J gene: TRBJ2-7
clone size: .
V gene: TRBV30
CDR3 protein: CAWKEAGGPLYEQYF
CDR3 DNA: TGTGCCTGGAAAGAGGCGGGAGGGCCCCTGTACGAGCAGTACTTC

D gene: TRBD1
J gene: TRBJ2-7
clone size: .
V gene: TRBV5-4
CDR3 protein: CASSLSGTGAYEQYF
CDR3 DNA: TGTGCCAGCAGCTTGTCCGGGACAGGAGCCTACGAGCAGTACTTC

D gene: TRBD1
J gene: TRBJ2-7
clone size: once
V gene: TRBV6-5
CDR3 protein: CASNGQGNSYEQYF
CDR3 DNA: TGTGCCAGCAACGGACAGGGTAATAGCTACGAGCAGTACTTC

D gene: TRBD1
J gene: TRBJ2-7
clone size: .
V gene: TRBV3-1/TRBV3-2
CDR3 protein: CASSLRQGAYEQYF
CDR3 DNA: TGTGCCAGCAGCCTTAGACAGGGAGCATACGAGCAGTACTTC

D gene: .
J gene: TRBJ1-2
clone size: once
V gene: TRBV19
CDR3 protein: CASSATGTSNYGYTF
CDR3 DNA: TGTGCCAGTAGTGCTACCGGGACATCTAACTATGGCTACACCTTC

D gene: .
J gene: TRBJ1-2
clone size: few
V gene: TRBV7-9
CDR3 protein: CASTRGEGDYYGYTF
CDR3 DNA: TGTGCCAGCACCCGAGGGGAGGGGGATTACTATGGCTACACCTTC

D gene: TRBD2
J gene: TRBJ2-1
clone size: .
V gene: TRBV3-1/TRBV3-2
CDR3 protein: CASSPRLAGGGNEQFF
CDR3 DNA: TGTGCCAGCAGCCCTCGACTAGCGGGAGGGGGGAATGAGCAGTTCTTC

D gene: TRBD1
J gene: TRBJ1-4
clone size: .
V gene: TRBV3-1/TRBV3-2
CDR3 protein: CASSQAGGEAKLFF
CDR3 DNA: TGTGCCAGCAGCCAAGCAGGGGGCGAGGCAAAACTGTTTTTT

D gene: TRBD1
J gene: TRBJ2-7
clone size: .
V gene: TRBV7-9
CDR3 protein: CASEDRDEQYF
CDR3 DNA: TGTGCCAGCGAGGACAGGGACGAGCAGTACTTC

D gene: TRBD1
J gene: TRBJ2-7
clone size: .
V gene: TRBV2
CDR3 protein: CASGATGESYEQYF
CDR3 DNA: TGTGCCAGCGGGGCGACAGGGGAATCCTACGAGCAGTACTTC

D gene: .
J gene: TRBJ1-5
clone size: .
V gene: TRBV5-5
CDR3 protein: CASSLADAGNQPQHF
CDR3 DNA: TGTGCCAGCAGCTTGGCCGATGCAGGGAATCAGCCCCAGCATTTT

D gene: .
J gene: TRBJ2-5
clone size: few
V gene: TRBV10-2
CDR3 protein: CASKAQETQYF
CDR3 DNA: TGCGCCAGCAAAGCTCAAGAGACCCAGTACTTC

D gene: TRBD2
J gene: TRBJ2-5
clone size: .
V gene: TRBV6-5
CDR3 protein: CASSYGGVQETQYF
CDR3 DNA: TGTGCCAGCAGTTACGGGGGGGTCCAAGAGACCCAGTACTTC

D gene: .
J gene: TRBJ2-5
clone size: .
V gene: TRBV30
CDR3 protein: CAWRSLGRDQETQYF
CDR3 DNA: TGTGCCTGGAGGTCGTTGGGCAGGGATCAAGAGACCCAGTACTTC

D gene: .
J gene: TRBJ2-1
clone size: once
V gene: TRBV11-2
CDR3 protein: CASSFGASEVNEQFF
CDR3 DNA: TGTGCCAGCAGCTTCGGCGCTTCAGAGGTGAATGAGCAGTTCTTC

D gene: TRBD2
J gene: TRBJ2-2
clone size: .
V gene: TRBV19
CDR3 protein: CASSIRVDSGGELFF
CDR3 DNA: TGTGCCAGTAGTATAAGAGTCGATAGCGGGGGGGAGCTGTTTTTT

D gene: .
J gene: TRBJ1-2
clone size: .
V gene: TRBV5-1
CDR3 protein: CASSLGGQRNYGYTF
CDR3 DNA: TGCGCCAGCAGCTTGGGAGGACAGCGGAACTATGGCTACACCTTC

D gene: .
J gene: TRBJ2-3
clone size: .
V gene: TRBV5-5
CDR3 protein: CASSTLGTDTQYF
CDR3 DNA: TGTGCCAGCAGCACTCTCGGCACAGATACGCAGTATTTT

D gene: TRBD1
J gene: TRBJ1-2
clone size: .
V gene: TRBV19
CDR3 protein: CASSQDRDYGYTF
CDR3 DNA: TGTGCCAGTAGTCAAGACAGGGACTATGGCTACACCTTC

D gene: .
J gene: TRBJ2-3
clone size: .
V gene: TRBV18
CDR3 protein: CASSPGGKDTQYF
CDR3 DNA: TGTGCCAGCTCACCAGGGGGGAAAGATACGCAGTATTTT

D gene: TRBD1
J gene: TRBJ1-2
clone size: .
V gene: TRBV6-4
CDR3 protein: CASSASRGLITGGYTF
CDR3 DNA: TGTGCCAGCAGTGCGTCCAGGGGGCTAATTACCGGTGGCTACACCTTC

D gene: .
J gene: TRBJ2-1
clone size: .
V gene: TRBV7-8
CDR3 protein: CASSLVSAGSYNEQFF
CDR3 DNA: TGTGCCAGCAGCTTGGTTTCGGCAGGGTCCTACAATGAGCAGTTCTTC

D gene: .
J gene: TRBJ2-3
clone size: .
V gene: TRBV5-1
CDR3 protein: CASSLYGGNTDTQYF
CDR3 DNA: TGCGCCAGCAGCCTCTACGGGGGAAACACAGATACGCAGTATTTT

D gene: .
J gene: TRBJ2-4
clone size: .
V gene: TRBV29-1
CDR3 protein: CSVGHRGNIQYF
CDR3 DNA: TGCAGCGTTGGGCATCGAGGGAACATTCAGTACTTC

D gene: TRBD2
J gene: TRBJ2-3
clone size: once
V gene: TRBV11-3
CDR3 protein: CASSPGLADSDTQYF
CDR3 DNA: TGTGCCAGCAGCCCGGGACTAGCGGATTCAGATACGCAGTATTTT

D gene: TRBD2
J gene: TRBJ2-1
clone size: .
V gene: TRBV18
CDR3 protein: CASSPPRVPSGRALHEQFF
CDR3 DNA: TGTGCCAGCTCACCACCCCGGGTGCCTAGCGGGAGGGCCTTACATGAGCAGTTCTTC

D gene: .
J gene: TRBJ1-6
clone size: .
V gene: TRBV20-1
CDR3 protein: CSASSEGFYNSPLHF
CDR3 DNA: TGCAGTGCTAGTAGTGAGGGATTTTATAATTCACCCCTCCACTTT

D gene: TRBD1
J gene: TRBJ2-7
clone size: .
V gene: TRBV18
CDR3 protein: CASSPSRDRVQYF
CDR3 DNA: TGTGCCAGCTCACCGTCCCGGGACAGGGTGCAGTACTTC

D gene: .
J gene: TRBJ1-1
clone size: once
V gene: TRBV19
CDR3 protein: CASSISAGTEAFF
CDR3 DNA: TGTGCCAGTAGTATATCGGCGGGCACTGAAGCTTTCTTT

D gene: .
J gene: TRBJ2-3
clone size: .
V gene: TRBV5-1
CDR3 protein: CASSLGEAPDTQYF
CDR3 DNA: TGCGCCAGCAGCTTGGGTGAAGCACCAGATACGCAGTATTTT

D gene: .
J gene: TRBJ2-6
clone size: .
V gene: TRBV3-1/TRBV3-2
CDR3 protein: CASSRRDYSSGANVLTF
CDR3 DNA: TGTGCCAGCAGTCGCAGGGATTATTCCTCTGGGGCCAACGTCCTGACTTTC

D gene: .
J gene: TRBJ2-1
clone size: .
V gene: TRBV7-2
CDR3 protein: CASSFDSSYNEQFF
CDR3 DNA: TGTGCCAGCAGCTTTGATAGCTCCTACAATGAGCAGTTCTTC

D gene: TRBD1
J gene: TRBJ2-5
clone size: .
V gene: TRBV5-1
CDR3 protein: CASSAWTGAVETQYF
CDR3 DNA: TGCGCCAGCAGCGCCTGGACAGGGGCGGTAGAGACCCAGTACTTC

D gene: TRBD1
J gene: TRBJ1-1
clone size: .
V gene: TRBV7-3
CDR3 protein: CASSFRGPDTEAFF
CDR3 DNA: TGTGCCAGCAGCTTCAGGGGGCCTGACACTGAAGCTTTCTTT

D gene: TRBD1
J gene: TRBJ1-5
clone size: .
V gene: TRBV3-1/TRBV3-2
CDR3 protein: CASSLDRDQPQHF
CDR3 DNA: TGTGCCAGCAGCTTGGACAGGGACCAGCCCCAGCATTTT

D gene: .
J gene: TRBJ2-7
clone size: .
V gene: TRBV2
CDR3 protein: CASRRQSYEQYF
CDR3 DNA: TGTGCCAGCAGGAGACAGTCCTACGAGCAGTACTTC

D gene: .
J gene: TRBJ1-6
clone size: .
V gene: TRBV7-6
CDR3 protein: CASSLVQANNSPLHF
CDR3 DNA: TGTGCCAGCAGCTTAGTGCAGGCAAATAATTCACCCCTCCACTTT

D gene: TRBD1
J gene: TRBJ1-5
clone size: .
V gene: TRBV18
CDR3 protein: CASSPGTDNQPQHF
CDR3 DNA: TGTGCCAGCTCACCAGGGACAGATAATCAGCCCCAGCATTTT

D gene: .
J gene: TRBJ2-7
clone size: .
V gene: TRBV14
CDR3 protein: CASSQSLAATPHF
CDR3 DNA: TGTGCCAGCAGCCAATCCTTAGCGGCTACCCCCCACTTC

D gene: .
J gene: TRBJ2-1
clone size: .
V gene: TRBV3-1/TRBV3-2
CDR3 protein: CASTPTGRSYNEQFF
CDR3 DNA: TGTGCCAGCACCCCGACAGGGAGGTCCTACAATGAGCAGTTCTTC

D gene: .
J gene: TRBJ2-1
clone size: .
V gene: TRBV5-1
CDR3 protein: CASSLVTGTLYNEQFF
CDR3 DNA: TGCGCCAGCAGCTTGGTCACGGGGACACTTTACAATGAGCAGTTCTTC

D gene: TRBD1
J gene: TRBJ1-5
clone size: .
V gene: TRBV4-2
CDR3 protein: CASSLGTGHNQPQHF
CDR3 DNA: TGTGCCAGCAGCCTCGGGACAGGGCACAATCAGCCCCAGCATTTT

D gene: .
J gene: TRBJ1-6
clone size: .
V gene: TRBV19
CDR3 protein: CASSMGAGPNNSPLHF
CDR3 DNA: TGTGCCAGTAGTATGGGGGCGGGTCCGAATAATTCACCCCTCCACTTT

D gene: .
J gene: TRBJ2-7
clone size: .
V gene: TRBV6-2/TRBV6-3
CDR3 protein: CASSFQGNSYEQYF
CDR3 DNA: TGTGCCAGCAGTTTCCAGGGGAACTCCTACGAGCAGTACTTC

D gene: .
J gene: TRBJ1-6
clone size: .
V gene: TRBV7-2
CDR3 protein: CASSLGRSLGAGNSPLHF
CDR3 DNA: TGTGCCAGCAGCTTAGGACGCTCTCTGGGGGCAGGAAATTCACCCCTCCACTTT

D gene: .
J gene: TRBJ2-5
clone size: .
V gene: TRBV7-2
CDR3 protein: CASSSTGTSQETQYF
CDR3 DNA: TGTGCCAGCAGCTCTACCGGGACTTCACAAGAGACCCAGTACTTC

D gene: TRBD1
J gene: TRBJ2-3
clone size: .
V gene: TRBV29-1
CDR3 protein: CSVSTPGQGSDTQYF
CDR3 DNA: TGCAGCGTTTCTACACCGGGACAGGGTTCAGATACGCAGTATTTT